This TCR beta chain was identified in a study of OX40 agonist ivuxolimab in advanced cancers. Turning to the study itself: The drug used for patients, ivuxolimab, was an agonistic anti-OX40 (CD134) antibody. Three individuals attained partial responses, comprising one hepatocellular carcinoma case and two cutaneous melanoma cases. Age averaged roughly 60 years (range roughly 23 to 90), and approximately 80% were male. General observations from the study: Relative to CD4+, CD8+ T cells held more expanded clones on average.

There are 11 residues in the CDR3. CDR1 is GTSNPN, CDR2 SVGIG, per germline (reference sequence). Trimming took 8 bases from V and 2 from J, leaving 10 bases between them. Of note for this clone: Its target is not known.

TCRdb keeps only in-frame clones here, not all; method: immunoSEQ multiplex PCR. The sample lists some 100,000 clones, approximately 81% occurring once. The rearrangement joins TRBV30 to TRBJ2-7, with a weak D call TRBD1 (7 bases). The source is an adult with an advanced solid tumor such as melanoma, head and neck, liver or kidney cancer. The starting material was CD4+ or CD8+ T cells sorted from blood, obtained in a trial of the OX40 agonist ivuxolimab. CDR3: CARGTAYEQYF. CDR3 in DNA: TGTGCCCGCGGGACAGCCTACGAGCAGTACTTC. The whole variable domain, filled in from reference TRBV30 and TRBJ2-7, reads SQTIHQWPATLVQPVGSPLSLECTVEGTSNPNLYWYRQAAGRGLQLLFYSVGIGQISSEVPQNLSASRPQDRQFILSSKKLLLSDSGFYLCARGTAYEQYFGPGTRLTVT.